Listed here are 8 T cell receptor beta chains from one sample, sequenced in a study of T cells in Graves' hyperthyroidism and ophthalmopathy. RNA transcripts gave rise to amplified TCR beta CDR3 regions. The HTBI primer set drove a first-round RT-PCR of the TCR CDR3. TCRdb itself ran the multiplex PCR reads through MiXCR, one entry per CDR3 protein. Among 530,000 or so distinct CDR3 sequences listed, under 60% were seen once. What was sequenced was peripheral blood or thyroid tissue (not recorded which). The receptors shown here come from a woman aged 18 to 35 with Graves' hyperthyroidism.

V and J are TRBV20-1 and TRBJ2-5; TRBD2 agrees at 14 bases. V was clipped by 6 bases and J by 4 bases; unmatched bases: 13. Germline CDR1 DFQATT, CDR2 SNEGSKA (reference sequence). This CDR3 spans 17 amino acids. The chain's CDR3 is CSAPSPGTSGRGETQYF. The CDR3 coding sequence is TGCAGTGCGCCGTCTCCCGGGACTAGCGGGAGAGGAGAGACCCAGTACTTC.

This clonotype was recorded many times. The gene calls are TRBV3-1 and TRBJ2-5; D possibly corresponds to TRBD1 (6 bases). The V end was cut by 1 base, the J end by 0 bases, with 9 bases between. Germline values: CDR1 LGHDT, CDR2 YNNKEL (reference sequence). This CDR3 region has 15 residues. The CDR3 nucleotides read TGTGCCAGCAGCCAAGCCAGGGGCTACCAAGAGACCCAGTACTTC. Translating gives CASSQARGYQETQYF.

In this sample, this clonotype turned up many times. The junction differs from germline at one of its ends, possibly a read error. The rearrangement links TRBV6-1 to TRBJ1-5; D may be TRBD1 (6 bases). The CDR3 sequence is 14 residues long. Germline-derived CDR1 and CDR2 are MNHNS and SASEGT. This CDR3 is CASREGGYNQPQHF. CDR3 nucleotides: TGTGCCAGCAGAGAAGGGGGGTACAATCAGCCCCAGCATTTT.

This chain links TRBV11-2 with TRBJ2-5; 11 positions match TRBD2. The CDR3 has 16 amino acids. After removal of 5 bases from V and 5 bases from J, the junction contained 10 bases not matched to a gene. Germline V gene lookup returns CDR1 SGHAT and CDR2 FQNNGV. The CDR3 reads CASSPTSGRGSETQYF. As DNA, the CDR3 is TGTGCCAGCAGCCCAACTAGCGGGAGAGGTAGTGAGACCCAGTACTTC.

This clonotype was seen many times. The chain uses TRBV4-1 and TRBJ2-5; TRBD2 aligns across 11 bases. Germline trimming cut 2 bases from V and 4 bases from J; bases unmatched to any gene: 3. The CDR3 has 15 amino acids. The germline V gene has CDR1 MGHRA and CDR2 YSYEKL. In DNA form, the CDR3 reads TGCGCCAGCAGCCAACTCACTAGCGGGAGAGAGACCCAGTACTTC. This sequence encodes CASSQLTSGRETQYF.

This clonotype was seen more than once but under ten times. Without the conserved terminal phenylalanine or tryptophan, this CDR3 likely stems from a read error. No DNA is shown, since the ends of the CDR3 on it are uncertain; the CDR3 is the one TCRdb lists. The chain joins TRBV7-3 to TRBJ2-6; the listed D gene, TRBD2, was not tested against the DNA. The CDR3 region is 13 residues in length, termini included. Germline V gene data show CDR1 as SGHTA and CDR2 as FQGTGA. This CDR3 reads CASSLTGSSGSAY.

In its sample, this clonotype was seen once. The chain is built from TRBV19 and TRBJ2-3; 14 bases match TRBD2. Germline loops: CDR1 LNHDA, CDR2 SQIVND (reference sequence). The trim removed 7 bases at V and 4 bases at J, leaving 7 bases unmatched. The CDR3 is made up of 16 amino acids. In nucleotides, the CDR3 is TGTGCCAGTACTTTAGGGGGACTAGCGGGGGCAGATACGCAGTATTTT. It codes for CASTLGGLAGADTQYF.

This clonotype was observed a few times. This chain joins TRBV6-6 and TRBJ2-7, with 12 bases that match TRBD2. CDR3 length: 14 amino acids. Per the germline V gene, CDR1 is MNHNY and CDR2 is SVGAGI (reference sequence). After removal of 5 bases from V and 8 bases from J, the junction contained 7 bases not matched to a gene. The CDR3 loop is CASSGLAGPRKQYF. The CDR3, as DNA: TGTGCCAGCAGTGGACTAGCGGGGCCCCGGAAGCAGTACTTC.